Below, 22 T cell receptor beta chains from the same sample are listed, as sequenced in a study of cytomegalovirus exposure and HLA in healthy donors. The PCR employed 60 Vbeta primers together with 13 Jbeta primers. TCRdb keeps only in-frame clones here, not all; method: immunoSEQ multiplex PCR. The profile shows more than 95,000 clones, around 73% of them singletons. Material for sequencing was PBMCs. Receptors were obtained from a man younger than 40 in good health and CMV-seronegative.

The table lists this clone with a few counts. This chain uses TRBV19 with TRBJ1-1; D may be TRBD1 (5 bases). Germline CDR1 is LNHDA and CDR2 is SQIVND (reference sequence). The CDR3 is made up of 12 amino acids. V lost 3 bases, J lost 11 bases, and 13 bases lay in between. CDR3 in amino acids: CASSMGGRVAFF. The DNA of the CDR3 is TGTGCCAGTAGTATGGGGGGTAGGGTGGCTTTCTTT.

The chain recombines TRBV29-1 with TRBJ1-5; TRBD1 agrees at 7 bases. V lost 3 bases and J lost 1; bases outside the gene matches: 3. Germline V gives CDR1 SQVTM, CDR2 ANQGSEA. CDR3 length: 14 amino acids. The CDR3: CSVDDRASNQPQHF. The CDR3 DNA reads TGCAGCGTTGATGACAGGGCCAGCAATCAGCCCCAGCATTTT.

The rearrangement links TRBV27 to TRBJ2-7; the match to TRBD2 covers 8 bases. The CDR3 has 14 residues. V lost 3 bases to trimming and J lost 3 bases; unmatched junction nucleotides: 4. Germline-derived CDR1 and CDR2 are MNHEY and SMNVEV (reference sequence). The CDR3 loop is CASSLSSGGYEQYF. CDR3 in DNA: TGTGCCAGCAGTTTGTCGAGCGGGGGCTACGAGCAGTACTTC.

J is TRBJ1-2 and V is TRBV5-1; 10 nucleotides match TRBD1. With V trimmed by 4 bases and J by 8 bases, 11 bases remained unmatched. From germline, CDR1 is SGHRS and CDR2 YFSETQ. CDR3 size: 15 residues. CDR3 sequence reads: CASSTGQGIGRGYTF. CDR3 nucleotides: TGCGCCAGCAGCACGGGACAGGGGATTGGTCGAGGCTACACCTTC.

The chain has TRBV11-2 and TRBJ2-2; 14 bases match TRBD2. Germline V gene sequence: CDR1 SGHAT, CDR2 FQNNGV. The junction had 10 bases not matched to a gene; V was cut back by 5 bases and J by 2 bases. This CDR3 contains 19 residues. CDR3 sequence: CASSPRLAGGPRNTGELFF. DNA of the CDR3: TGTGCCAGCAGCCCAAGACTAGCGGGAGGGCCGAGAAACACCGGGGAGCTGTTTTTT.

This chain connects TRBV4-1 to TRBJ2-1, with 10 bases fitting TRBD2. This CDR3 has 16 amino acids. V shed 4 bases and J 7 bases; nucleotides not matched to a gene: 10. Germline assignment: CDR1 MGHRA and CDR2 YSYEKL. The DNA for the CDR3 is TGCGCCAGCAGCCCTCTCGAGCGGGGGGGTGGGAATGAGCAGTTCTTC. Its protein is CASSPLERGGGNEQFF.

The chain is built from TRBV6-5 and TRBJ2-2, with 7 bases matching TRBD1. There are 15 residues in the CDR3. Unmatched junction bases numbered 5, after V lost 7 bases and J lost 0 bases. CDR1 and CDR2 from the germline V gene are MNHEY and SVGAGI. The chain's CDR3 is CASIGTATNTGELFF. The CDR3 DNA sequence: TGTGCCAGCATCGGGACAGCTACGAACACCGGGGAGCTGTTTTTT.

This clone was picked up one time. V is TRBV29-1 and J is TRBJ2-3; the D is unclear. CDR1 SQVTM and CDR2 ANQGSEA come from the germline V gene. This CDR3 has 11 residues. Trimming removed 8 bases from V and 6 bases from J, with 12 bases in between. CDR3 DNA sequence: TGCAGCACCTGGTATCGGGATACGCAGTATTTT. This translates into CSTWYRDTQYF.

This clone showed up just once. CDR3 in DNA: TGTGCCAGCAGCCAAGCTCTGGGGCGGGGGCCCACAGATACGCAGTATTTT. It encodes CASSQALGRGPTDTQYF. V usage is TRBV14 and J usage is TRBJ2-3; TRBD2 might be the D (7 bases). V shed 1 base and J shed 2 bases, with 16 bases lying between them. This CDR3 has 17 residues. CDR1 is SGHDN and CDR2 is FVKESK in the germline V gene. The whole variable domain, filled in from reference TRBV14 and TRBJ2-3, reads EAGVTQFPSHSVIEKGQTVTLRCDPISGHDNLYWYRRVMGKEIKFLLHFVKESKQDESGMPNNRFLAERTGGTYSTLKVQPAELEDSGVYFCASSQALGRGPTDTQYFGPGTRLTVL.

The genes are TRBV10-2 and TRBJ2-5; D is perhaps TRBD1 (5 bases). In germline, CDR1 is WSHSY, CDR2 SAAADI. The CDR3 is made up of 14 amino acids. Trimming removed 5 bases from V and 3 bases from J, with 13 bases in between. This CDR3 is CASSNSRREETQYF. In DNA form, the CDR3 reads TGCGCCAGCAGTAACTCTCGCAGGGAAGAGACCCAGTACTTC.

This clone was seen just once. The chain has TRBV2 and TRBJ2-5; D might be TRBD2 (5 bases). The V end was cut by 6 bases, the J end by 5 bases, with 10 bases between. From germline, CDR1 is SNHLY and CDR2 FYNNEI. The CDR3 is made up of 12 amino acids. CDR3 residues: CASSGMWETQYF. In DNA form, the CDR3 reads TGTGCCAGCAGCGGGATGTGGGAGACCCAGTACTTC.

The chain joins TRBV9 to TRBJ2-6, with 8 nucleotides matching TRBD1. This CDR3 has 19 amino acids. The germline gives CDR1 SGDLS, CDR2 YYNGEE. With 3 bases clipped from V and 0 bases from J, the junction kept 11 bases outside the gene matches. In DNA, the CDR3 is TGTGCCAGCAGCGCCTTTCCGGGACAGGTTCTCTCTGGGGCCAACGTCCTGACTTTC. Translation: CASSAFPGQVLSGANVLTF. Supplemented by reference TRBV9 and TRBJ2-6, the full variable domain reads DSGVTQTPKHLITATGQRVTLRCSPRSGDLSVYWYQQSLDQGLQFLIQYYNGEERAKGNILERFSAQQFPDLHSELNLSSLELGDSALYFCASSAFPGQVLSGANVLTFGAGSRLTVL.

This chain uses TRBV11-2 with TRBJ2-7; no clear D. Trimming shortened V by 1 base and J by 3 bases, and 4 bases separated the two germline ends. Per the germline V gene, CDR1 is SGHAT and CDR2 is FQNNGV. CDR3 length: 12 residues. The CDR3 region has the DNA TGTGCCAGCAGCTTAGCCAGCTACGAGCAGTACTTC. Its protein is CASSLASYEQYF.

This chain joins TRBV6-5 and TRBJ1-2, with a weak D call TRBD1 (6 bases). Trimming removed 10 bases at V and 2 bases at J, with 14 bases between. This CDR3 has 13 amino acids. Germline V lookup: CDR1 MNHEY, CDR2 SVGAGI. The CDR3 loop is CANSNDRNYGYTF. The CDR3 coding sequence is TGTGCCAACAGCAACGACAGGAACTATGGCTACACCTTC.

V and J are TRBV10-3 and TRBJ1-1; D is possibly TRBD1 (5 bases). Germline assignment: CDR1 ENHRY and CDR2 SYGVKD. This CDR3 spans 11 amino acids. With 3 bases removed from V and 8 bases from J, the gap between germline ends came to 7 bases. The CDR3 DNA reads TGTGCCATCAGTGACAGGGAAGAAGCTTTCTTT. Protein product: CAISDREEAFF.

The genes are TRBV19 and TRBJ2-7, with D unresolved. V was cut by 11 bases and J by 2 bases, with 16 bases left in between. This CDR3 contains 13 residues. Looked up from germline, CDR1 is LNHDA and CDR2 is SQIVND (reference sequence). CDR3 coding DNA: TGTGCCTCAACAGCCGGTCGGACCTACGAGCAGTACTTC. Translation: CASTAGRTYEQYF. Full variable domain (remainder filled in from reference TRBV19 and TRBJ2-7): DGGITQSPKYLFRKEGQNVTLSCEQNLNHDAMYWYRQDPGQGLRLIYYSQIVNDFQKGDIAEGYSVSREKKESFPLTVTSAQKNPTAFYLCASTAGRTYEQYFGPGTRLTVT.

The genes are TRBV11-2 and TRBJ1-2; the D gene is possibly TRBD1 (6 bases). CDR1 is SGHAT, CDR2 FQNNGV, per germline. The CDR3 spans 14 residues. V gave up 5 bases and J gave up 2 bases, with 12 bases separating them. CDR3 amino acids: CASSLVQGNYGYTF. CDR3 DNA: TGTGCCAGCAGCCTAGTACAGGGAAACTATGGCTACACCTTC.

The sample holds a few counts of this clone. The chain is built from TRBV4-3 and TRBJ1-5, with 9 bases fitting TRBD1. The J segment lost 7 bases and the V segment lost 0 bases, leaving 19 bases of the junction unmatched. Germline lookup yields CDR1 LGHNA and CDR2 YSLEER. This CDR3 is built from 20 residues. The CDR3 DNA reads as TGCGCCAGCAGCCAAGAGCTCTCCGGGACAGGGACCATTTCCAGGCAGCCCCAGCATTTT. Translating gives CASSQELSGTGTISRQPQHF.

The chain employs TRBV29-1 and TRBJ1-3; D ambiguous. The germline V gene encodes CDR1 SQVTM and CDR2 ANQGSEA. The CDR3 runs to 14 residues. V lost 6 bases and J 0 bases, leaving 12 bases between the germline ends. In DNA, the CDR3 is TGCAGCGTAGAGGCGGGGAGCTCTGGAAACACCATATATTTT. Translation gives CSVEAGSSGNTIYF.

This chain joins TRBV4-1 and TRBJ2-4; 7 bases align to TRBD1. The CDR3 extends over 17 amino acids. Trimming took 1 base from V and 3 from J; bases not matched to a gene: 9. CDR1 and CDR2 (germline): MGHRA, YSYEKL. The CDR3 sequence is CASSQGGRAGGKNIQYF. DNA for the CDR3: TGCGCCAGCAGCCAAGGGGGCCGGGCAGGGGGCAAAAACATTCAGTACTTC.

About this clone: Germline and junction disagree at one end, which may indicate a read error. The same CDR3 can be traced to other DNA sequences in this sample. The chain has TRBV18 and TRBJ2-7, with a tentative D call TRBD2 (6 bases). Germline CDR1 reads KGHSH; CDR2 reads LQKENI. The CDR3 length is 14 residues. Written as DNA, the CDR3 is TGCGCCAGCTCACCGCGGGACGAGAGCTACGAGCAGTACTTC. The encoded protein is CASSPRDESYEQYF.

This clone appeared a few times. J is TRBJ2-7 and V is TRBV7-5; TRBD2, the table's D call, lacks a check against the DNA. TRBV7-5 is a pseudogene locus. The CDR3 contains 13 residues. The CDR3 DNA follows: TGTGTCAGAAGCTTAGTGGAGGGGTACGAGCAGTACTTC. Translation gives CVRSLVEGYEQYF.